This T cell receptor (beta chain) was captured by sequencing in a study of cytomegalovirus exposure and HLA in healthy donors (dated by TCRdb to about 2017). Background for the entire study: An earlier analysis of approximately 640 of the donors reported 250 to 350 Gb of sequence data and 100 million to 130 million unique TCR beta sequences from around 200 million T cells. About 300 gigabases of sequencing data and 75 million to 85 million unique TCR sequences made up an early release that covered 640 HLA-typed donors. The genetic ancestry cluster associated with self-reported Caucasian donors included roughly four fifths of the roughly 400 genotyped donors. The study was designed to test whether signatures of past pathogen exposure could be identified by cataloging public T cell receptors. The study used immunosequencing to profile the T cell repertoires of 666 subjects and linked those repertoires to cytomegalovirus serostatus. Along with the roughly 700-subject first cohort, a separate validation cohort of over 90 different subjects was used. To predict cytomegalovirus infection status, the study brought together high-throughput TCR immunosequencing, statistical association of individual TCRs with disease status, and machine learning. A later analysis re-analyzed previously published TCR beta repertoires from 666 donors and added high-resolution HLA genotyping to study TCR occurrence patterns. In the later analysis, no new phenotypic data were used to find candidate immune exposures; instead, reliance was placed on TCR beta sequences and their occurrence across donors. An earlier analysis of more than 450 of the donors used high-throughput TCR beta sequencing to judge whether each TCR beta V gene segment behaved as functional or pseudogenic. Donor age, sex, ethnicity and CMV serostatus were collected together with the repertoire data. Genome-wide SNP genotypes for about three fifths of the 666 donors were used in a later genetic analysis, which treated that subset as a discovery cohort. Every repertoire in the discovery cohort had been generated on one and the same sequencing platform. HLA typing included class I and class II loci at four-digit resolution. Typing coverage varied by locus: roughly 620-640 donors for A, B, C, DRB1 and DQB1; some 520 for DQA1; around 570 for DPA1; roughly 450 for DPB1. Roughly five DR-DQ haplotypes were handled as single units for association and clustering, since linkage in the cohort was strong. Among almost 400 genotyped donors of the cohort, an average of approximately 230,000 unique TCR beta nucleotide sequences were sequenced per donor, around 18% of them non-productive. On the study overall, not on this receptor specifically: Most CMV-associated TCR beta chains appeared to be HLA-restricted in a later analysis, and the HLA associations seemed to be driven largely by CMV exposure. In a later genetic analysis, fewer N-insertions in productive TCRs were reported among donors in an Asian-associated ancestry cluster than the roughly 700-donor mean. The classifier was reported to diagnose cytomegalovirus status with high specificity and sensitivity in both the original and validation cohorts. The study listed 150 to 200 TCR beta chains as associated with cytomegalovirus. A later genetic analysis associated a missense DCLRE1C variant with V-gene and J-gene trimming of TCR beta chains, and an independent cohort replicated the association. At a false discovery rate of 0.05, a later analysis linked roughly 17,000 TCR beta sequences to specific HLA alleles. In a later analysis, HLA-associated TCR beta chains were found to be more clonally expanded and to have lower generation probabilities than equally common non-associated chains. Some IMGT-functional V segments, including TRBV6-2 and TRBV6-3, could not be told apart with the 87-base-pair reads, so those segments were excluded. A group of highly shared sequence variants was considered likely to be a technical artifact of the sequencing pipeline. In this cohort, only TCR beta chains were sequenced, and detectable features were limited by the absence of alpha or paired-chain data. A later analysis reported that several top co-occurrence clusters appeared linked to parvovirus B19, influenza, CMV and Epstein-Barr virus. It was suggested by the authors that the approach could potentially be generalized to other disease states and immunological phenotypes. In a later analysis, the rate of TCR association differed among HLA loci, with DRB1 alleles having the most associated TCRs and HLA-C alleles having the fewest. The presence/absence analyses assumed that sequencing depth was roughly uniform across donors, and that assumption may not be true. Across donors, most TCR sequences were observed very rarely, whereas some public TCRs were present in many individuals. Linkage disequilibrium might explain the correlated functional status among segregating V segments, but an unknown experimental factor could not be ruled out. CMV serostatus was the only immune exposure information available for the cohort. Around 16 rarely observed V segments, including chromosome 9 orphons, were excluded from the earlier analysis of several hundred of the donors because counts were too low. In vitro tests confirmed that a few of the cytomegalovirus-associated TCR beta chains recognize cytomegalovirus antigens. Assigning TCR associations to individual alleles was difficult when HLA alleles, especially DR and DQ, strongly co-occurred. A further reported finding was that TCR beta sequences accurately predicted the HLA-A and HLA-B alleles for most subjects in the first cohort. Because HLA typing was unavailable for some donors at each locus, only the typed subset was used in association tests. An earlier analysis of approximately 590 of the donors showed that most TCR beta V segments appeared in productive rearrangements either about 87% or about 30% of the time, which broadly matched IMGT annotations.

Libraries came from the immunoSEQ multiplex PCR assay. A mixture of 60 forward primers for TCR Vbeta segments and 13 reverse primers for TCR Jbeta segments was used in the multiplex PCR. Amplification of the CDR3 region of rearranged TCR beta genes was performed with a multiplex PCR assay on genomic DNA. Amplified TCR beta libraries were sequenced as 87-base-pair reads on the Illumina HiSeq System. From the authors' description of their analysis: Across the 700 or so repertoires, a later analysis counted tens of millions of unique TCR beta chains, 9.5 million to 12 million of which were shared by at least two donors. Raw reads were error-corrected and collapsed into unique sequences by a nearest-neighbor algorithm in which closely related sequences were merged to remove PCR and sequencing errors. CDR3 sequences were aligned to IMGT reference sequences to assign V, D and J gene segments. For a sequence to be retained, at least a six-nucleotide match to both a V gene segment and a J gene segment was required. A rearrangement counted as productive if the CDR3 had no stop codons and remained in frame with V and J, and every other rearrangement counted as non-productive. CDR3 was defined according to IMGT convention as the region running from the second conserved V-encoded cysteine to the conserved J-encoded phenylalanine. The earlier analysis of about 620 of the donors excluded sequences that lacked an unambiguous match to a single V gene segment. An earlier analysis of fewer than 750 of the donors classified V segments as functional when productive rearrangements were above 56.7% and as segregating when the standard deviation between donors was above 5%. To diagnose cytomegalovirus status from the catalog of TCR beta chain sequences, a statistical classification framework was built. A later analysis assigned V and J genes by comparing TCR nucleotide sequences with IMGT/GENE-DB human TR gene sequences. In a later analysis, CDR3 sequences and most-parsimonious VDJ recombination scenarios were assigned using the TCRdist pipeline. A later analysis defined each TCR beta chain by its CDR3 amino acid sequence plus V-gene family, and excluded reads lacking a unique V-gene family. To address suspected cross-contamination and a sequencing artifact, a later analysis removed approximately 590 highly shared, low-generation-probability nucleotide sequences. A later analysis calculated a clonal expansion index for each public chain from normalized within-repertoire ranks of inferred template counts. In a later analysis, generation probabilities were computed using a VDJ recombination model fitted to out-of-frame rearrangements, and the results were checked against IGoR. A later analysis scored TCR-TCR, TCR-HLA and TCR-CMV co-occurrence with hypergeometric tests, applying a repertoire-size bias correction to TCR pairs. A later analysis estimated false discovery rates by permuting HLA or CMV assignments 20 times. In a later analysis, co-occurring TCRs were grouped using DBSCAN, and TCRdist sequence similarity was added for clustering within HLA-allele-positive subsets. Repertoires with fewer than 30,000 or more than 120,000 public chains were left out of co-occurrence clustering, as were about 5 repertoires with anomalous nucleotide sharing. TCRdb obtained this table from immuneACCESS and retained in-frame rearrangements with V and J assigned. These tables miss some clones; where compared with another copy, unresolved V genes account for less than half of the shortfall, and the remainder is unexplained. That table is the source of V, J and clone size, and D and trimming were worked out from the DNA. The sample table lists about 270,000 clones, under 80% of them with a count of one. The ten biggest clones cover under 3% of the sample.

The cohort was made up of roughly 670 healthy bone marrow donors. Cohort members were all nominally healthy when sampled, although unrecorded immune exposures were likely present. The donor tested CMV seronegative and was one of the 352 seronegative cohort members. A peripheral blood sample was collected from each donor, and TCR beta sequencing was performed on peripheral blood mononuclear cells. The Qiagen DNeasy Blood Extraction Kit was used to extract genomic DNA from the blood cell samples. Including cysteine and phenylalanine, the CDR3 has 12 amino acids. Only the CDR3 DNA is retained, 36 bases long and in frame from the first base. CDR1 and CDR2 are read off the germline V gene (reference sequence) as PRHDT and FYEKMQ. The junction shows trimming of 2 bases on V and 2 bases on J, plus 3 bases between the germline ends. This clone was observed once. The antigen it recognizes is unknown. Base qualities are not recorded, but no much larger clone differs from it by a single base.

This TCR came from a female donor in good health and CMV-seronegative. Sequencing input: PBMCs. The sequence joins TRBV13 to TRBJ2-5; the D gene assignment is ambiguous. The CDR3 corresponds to CASSLRQETQYF. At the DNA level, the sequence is TGTGCCAGCAGCTTACGTCAAGAGACCCAGTACTTC.